A selection of T cell receptor beta chains follows, all from one sample in a study of PD-L1 blockade in urothelial cancer. TCRdb's copy holds only in-frame clones and misses some; the assay was immunoSEQ multiplex PCR. The top ten clones hold approximately 2.4% of a sample with approximately 100,000 clones, over 75% of them seen once. The starting material was PBMCs, obtained around atezolizumab (anti-PD-L1) treatment. The receptors originated from a man aged 50-59 years with urothelial cancer. CDR3s leave out the opening cysteine and the closing phenylalanine or tryptophan.

TRBJ1-6 TRBV18 ASSPPDRAGSPLH
TRBJ2-1 TRBV5-1 ASSSDGGSYNEQF
TRBJ2-1 TRBV5-8 ASSLGTARRDSEQF
TRBJ2-5 TRBV19 ASSPRTGVETQY
TRBJ2-3 TRBV11-1 ASSPNPQSTDTQY
TRBJ1-2 TRBV7-9 ASSLAGVNYGYT
TRBJ2-7 TRBV28 ASSFRDRVIYEQY
TRBJ1-5 TRBV7-9 ASSLEGRNQPQH
TRBJ1-1 TRBV12-5 ASGARTGNTEAF
TRBJ1-6 TRBV5-1 ASSIGTGHNSPLH
TRBJ1-1 TRBV6-6 ASSPPGQGGTEAF
TRBJ2-5 TRBV25-1 ASSAPGGGQETQY